Listed below are T cell receptor beta chains from one sample, sequenced in a study of blood T cell repertoires in COVID-19. Measured with immunoSEQ multiplex PCR; TCRdb has only the in-frame clones, and not every one. This sample has 150,000 to 200,000 clones, with about 80% found just once. The sequenced sample consisted of PBMCs or T cells enriched from blood (not recorded which). These TCRs come from a man between 50 and 59 years old who had recovered from COVID-19. Both conserved end residues are part of each CDR3. A D gene is named only where the DNA matches it firmly. Only some rows state a clone size, as once, few, many or a class for expanded clones.

d_gene	v_gene	abundance	j_gene	CDR3aa	CDR3nt
TRBD1	TRBV9	.	TRBJ2-7	CASSVGTGVYEQYF	TGTGCCAGCAGCGTCGGGACAGGGGTTTACGAGCAGTACTTC
TRBD1	TRBV24-1	.	TRBJ1-4	CATSDPTGGNNEKLFF	TGTGCCACCAGTGACCCCACAGGGGGCAATAATGAAAAACTGTTTTTT
TRBD1	TRBV7-9	.	TRBJ2-5	CASSLRQGGETQYF	TGTGCCAGCAGCTTACGACAGGGGGGAGAGACCCAGTACTTC
.	TRBV7-3	.	TRBJ1-2	CASSLSGGQGYTF	TGTGCCAGCAGCTTAAGTGGGGGCCAAGGCTACACCTTC
.	TRBV7-9	.	TRBJ2-2	CASRLGGSNTGELFF	TGTGCCAGCAGGCTTGGGGGGTCGAACACCGGGGAGCTGTTTTTT
TRBD2	TRBV6-5	few	TRBJ2-7	CASSSGLAGAKYF	TGTGCCAGCAGTTCGGGACTAGCGGGAGCAAAGTACTTC
TRBD1	TRBV7-2	.	TRBJ2-7	CASSLYRGSEQYF	TGTGCCAGCAGCTTGTACAGGGGGAGCGAGCAGTACTTC
TRBD1	TRBV7-9	few	TRBJ1-4	CASSSSGQGNEKLFF	TGTGCCAGCAGCTCATCGGGACAGGGGAATGAAAAACTGTTTTTT
.	TRBV3-1/TRBV3-2	.	TRBJ2-5	CASSQDGLFQETQYF	TGTGCCAGCAGCCAAGATGGGCTCTTTCAAGAGACCCAGTACTTC
TRBD1	TRBV27	.	TRBJ1-2	CASSQRTGRHYGYTF	TGTGCCAGCAGTCAACGGACAGGGAGGCACTATGGCTACACCTTC
.	TRBV5-1	.	TRBJ1-4	CASSYFPGRNEKLFF	TGCGCCAGCAGCTACTTTCCAGGGAGGAATGAAAAACTGTTTTTT
.	TRBV14	.	TRBJ1-2	CASSQAHRGGYTF	TGTGCCAGCAGCCAAGCTCATAGGGGTGGCTACACCTTC
TRBD1	TRBV30	.	TRBJ1-5	CAWSLSTGGYQPQHF	TGTGCCTGGAGCCTCTCGACAGGGGGCTATCAGCCCCAGCATTTT
.	TRBV7-8	.	TRBJ1-4	CASSWTPRTTNEKLFF	TGTGCCAGCAGCTGGACGCCCCGGACTACTAATGAAAAACTGTTTTTT
TRBD2	TRBV6-5	.	TRBJ2-7	CASGSGRDEQYF	TGTGCCAGCGGGAGCGGGAGGGACGAGCAGTACTTC
TRBD1	TRBV4-1	.	TRBJ1-2	CASSLLVGQKNGYTF	TGCGCCAGCAGCCTCTTGGTGGGACAGAAAAATGGCTACACCTTC
.	TRBV19	.	TRBJ2-1	CASSLPGGSSYNEQFF	TGTGCCAGTAGTCTACCAGGGGGGAGCTCCTACAATGAGCAGTTCTTC
.	TRBV3-1/TRBV3-2	few	TRBJ2-7	CASSHLADSYEQYF	TGTGCCAGCAGCCATCTCGCGGACTCCTACGAGCAGTACTTC
TRBD1	TRBV24-1	.	TRBJ2-1	CATSDWGTGSLEQFF	TGTGCCACCAGTGACTGGGGGACAGGGTCACTCGAGCAGTTCTTC
.	TRBV19	.	TRBJ2-6	CASSTRANVLTF	TGTGCCAGTAGTACCAGGGCCAACGTCCTGACTTTC
.	TRBV10-2	.	TRBJ2-7	CASSLLKTYEQYF	TGCGCCAGCAGTTTACTCAAGACCTACGAGCAGTACTTC
.	TRBV6-5	.	TRBJ2-3	CASTIGNYAGYF	TGTGCCAGCACCATTGGGAATTATGCGGGATATTTT
TRBD1	TRBV7-6	.	TRBJ2-1	CASSLGTGFDEQFF	TGTGCCAGCAGCTTAGGGACAGGGTTCGATGAGCAGTTCTTC
.	TRBV11-3	few	TRBJ2-1	CASSLAQNNEQFF	TGTGCCAGCAGCTTAGCGCAGAACAATGAGCAGTTCTTC
TRBD1	TRBV28	.	TRBJ2-7	CASSLQGYHYEQYF	TGTGCCAGCAGCCTACAGGGGTACCACTACGAGCAGTACTTC
.	TRBV5-4	.	TRBJ2-5	CASSYAGAETQYF	TGTGCCAGCAGCTATGCGGGCGCCGAGACCCAGTACTTC
.	TRBV19	.	TRBJ2-7	CASSNRFIDEQYF	TGTGCCAGTAGTAACAGGTTTATCGACGAGCAGTACTTC
TRBD1	TRBV5-1	.	TRBJ2-4	CASSSVGTDKNIQYF	TGCGCCAGCAGCTCAGTGGGGACAGACAAAAACATTCAGTACTTC
.	TRBV5-8	.	TRBJ1-4	CASSLGAGTWVGEKLFF	TGTGCCAGCAGCTTGGGTGCAGGGACTTGGGTAGGAGAAAAACTGTTTTTT
TRBD1	TRBV7-7	once	TRBJ2-7	CASSPGTGTYEQYF	TGTGCTAGCAGTCCCGGGACAGGGACCTACGAGCAGTACTTC
TRBD1	TRBV11-3	.	TRBJ1-1	CASSFSGQGNTEAFF	TGTGCCAGCAGCTTTTCGGGACAGGGGAACACTGAAGCTTTCTTT
TRBD1	TRBV19	many	TRBJ1-2	CASSMTGADYGYTF	TGTGCCAGTAGTATGACAGGGGCCGACTATGGCTACACCTTC
.	TRBV7-9	.	TRBJ1-2	CASSTAWDIDYGYTF	TGTGCCAGCAGCACAGCGTGGGACATCGACTATGGCTACACCTTC
TRBD1	TRBV10-3	.	TRBJ2-7	CAISEPGQGVQYEQYF	TGTGCCATCAGTGAGCCGGGACAGGGGGTACAGTACGAGCAGTACTTC
TRBD1	TRBV7-2	many	TRBJ1-2	CASSFRQGDYGYTF	TGTGCCAGCAGCTTTCGACAGGGTGACTATGGCTACACCTTC
.	TRBV2	.	TRBJ1-5	CASRGESGDQPQHF	TGTGCCAGCAGGGGGGAGTCAGGGGATCAGCCCCAGCATTTT